Each of the 18 T cell receptor beta chains below was sequenced from the same sample in a study of OX40 agonist ivuxolimab in advanced cancers. Libraries were prepared through the immunoSEQ multiplex PCR assay. The source is immuneACCESS, and TCRdb retained only in-frame sequences with V and J called. Part of the clones is not carried over; for the studies checked, unresolved V genes explain less than half of this, and the remainder is unexplained. Across this sample there are some 60,000 clones, with 84% seen only once. Around 2% of the sample goes to the ten largest clones. Specimen: CD4+ or CD8+ T cells sorted from blood, collected in a trial of the OX40 agonist ivuxolimab. Receptors originate from an adult with an advanced solid tumor such as melanoma, head and neck, liver or kidney cancer.

The J gene is TRBJ1-1, the V gene TRBV7-9, with TRBD1 as a possible D gene (6 bases). Germline CDR1 is SEHNR and CDR2 is FQNEAQ (reference sequence). V lost 5 bases and J 0 bases, leaving 16 bases between the germline ends. There are 16 residues in the CDR3. CDR3 sequence reads: CASSPYRDEMNTEAFF. The CDR3 bases are TGTGCCAGCAGCCCCTACAGGGATGAAATGAACACTGAAGCTTTCTTT.

The V call is TRBV5-1, the J call TRBJ2-6, with TRBD2 as a possible D gene (5 bases). Germline-derived CDR1 and CDR2 are SGHRS and YFSETQ. V lost 2 bases and J 0 bases, leaving 9 bases between the germline ends. This CDR3 spans 16 amino acids. The chain's CDR3 is CASSFGGSSGANVLTF. In DNA, the CDR3 is TGCGCCAGCAGCTTTGGAGGTAGCTCTGGGGCCAACGTCCTGACTTTC.

The V call is TRBV7-9, the J call TRBJ2-7; 8 nucleotides align to TRBD2. There are 13 residues in the CDR3. From germline, CDR1 is SEHNR and CDR2 FQNEAQ (reference sequence). The CDR3: CRREVHLYYEQYF. DNA of the CDR3: TGTAGGCGGGAGGTCCACCTCTACTACGAGCAGTACTTC.

The chain joins TRBV12-5 to TRBJ2-5; TRBD2 agrees at 8 bases. CDR1 and CDR2 (germline): LGHNT, FRNRAP. The CDR3 totals 14 residues. The V segment lost 1 base and the J segment 10 bases; nucleotides outside the gene matches: 8. DNA for the CDR3: TGTGCTAGTGGTTTGGAGCCCCGGGGGGGGAGCCAGTACTTC. This gives the protein CASGLEPRGGSQYF.

The chain is built from TRBV6-5 and TRBJ2-1; 12 bases fit TRBD2. The germline V gene has CDR1 MNHEY and CDR2 SVGAGI. The CDR3 extends over 14 amino acids. Trimming took 10 bases from V and 6 from J; bases not matched to a gene: 7. The CDR3 protein is CATRLAGGPNEQFF. DNA of the CDR3: TGTGCCACCCGTCTAGCGGGGGGGCCCAATGAGCAGTTCTTC.

This clone showed up just a few times. V usage is TRBV6-5 and J usage is TRBJ2-2; unclear D gene. Per germline, CDR1 MNHEY and CDR2 SVGAGI. V was cut by 7 bases and J by 2 bases, with 8 bases left in between. The CDR3 is 13 amino acids. The CDR3 DNA reads TGTGCCAGCATCAATATTAACACCGGGGAGCTGTTTTTT. Its protein is CASININTGELFF.

The chain employs TRBV2 and TRBJ2-2; D possibly corresponds to TRBD2 (6 bases). Germline V gives CDR1 SNHLY, CDR2 FYNNEI. Deletions cut 9 bases from V and 2 bases from J, with 13 bases between. This CDR3 contains 14 residues. CDR3 amino acids: CASITGLNTGELFF. The CDR3 DNA is TGTGCCAGTATTACGGGACTCAACACCGGGGAGCTGTTTTTT.

This sequence joins TRBV7-6 and TRBJ2-5, with unresolved D. CDR3 length: 15 amino acids. V was cut by 1 base and J by 2 bases, with 11 bases left in between. Germline V gives CDR1 SGHVS, CDR2 FNYEAQ. CDR3 sequence: CASSLGSGSQETQYF. The DNA for the CDR3 is TGTGCCAGCAGCTTAGGTTCTGGCAGTCAAGAGACCCAGTACTTC.

Concerning this clone: A single base separates this from a much larger clone, so it may be a read error. The chain combines TRBV5-6 with TRBJ2-7; the D gene is possibly TRBD1 (6 bases). V was shortened by 2 bases and J by 1 base, with 7 bases between the two germline ends. The CDR3 runs to 13 residues. Germline values: CDR1 SGHDT, CDR2 YYEEEE. This CDR3 is CASSFDRSYEQYF. CDR3 coding DNA: TGTGCCAGCAGCTTTGACAGGTCCTACGAGCAGTACTTC.

The chain has TRBV5-1 and TRBJ2-1; 7 bases align to TRBD2. The CDR3 has 17 amino acids. CDR1 is SGHRS, CDR2 YFSETQ, per germline. Losses at the gene ends were 0 bases for V and 0 bases for J; bases not matched to a gene: 6. The CDR3 sequence: CASSLAGLTRSYNEQFF. The CDR3 DNA reads as TGCGCCAGCAGCTTGGCGGGACTAACCCGCTCCTACAATGAGCAGTTCTTC.

This CDR3 is CASSLSVTSGNTIYF. Written as DNA, the CDR3 is TGTGCCAGCAGCTTGTCAGTGACCTCTGGAAACACCATATATTTT. This chain links TRBV7-2 with TRBJ1-3; D is ambiguous. Germline CDR1 and CDR2: SGHTA and FQGNSA. The CDR3 covers 15 residues. Between the trimmed V and J ends, which lost 3 bases and 0 bases, there was a span of 9 bases.

The rearrangement joins TRBV6-5 to TRBJ1-3; unclear D gene. V was pared by 0 bases and J by 4 bases, with 10 bases between. From germline, CDR1 is MNHEY and CDR2 SVGAGI. The CDR3 spans 15 residues. The DNA of the CDR3 is TGTGCCAGCAGTTACTCGTCTCCACCAGGAAACACCATATATTTT. This encodes CASSYSSPPGNTIYF.

The genes are TRBV4-2 and TRBJ2-5, with 14 positions matching TRBD2. The germline V gene encodes CDR1 LGHNA and CDR2 YNFKEQ. Trimming took 4 bases from V and 4 from J; bases not matched to a gene: 2. The length of the CDR3 is 15 residues. This CDR3 is CASSPGTSGGETQYF. The DNA for the CDR3 is TGTGCCAGCAGCCCGGGGACTAGCGGGGGAGAGACCCAGTACTTC.

The gene calls are TRBV5-8 and TRBJ1-5; D ambiguous. Germline V gene data show CDR1 as SGHTS and CDR2 as YDEGEE. V was clipped by 4 bases and J by 5 bases, with 16 bases between them. CDR3 size: 15 residues. Here the CDR3 DNA reads TGTGCCAGCAGCCACGGGAGACGGACCGATCAGCCCCAGCATTTT. This translates into CASSHGRRTDQPQHF.

The rearrangement links TRBV6-1 to TRBJ1-3; D unclear. The length of the CDR3 is 14 residues. The germline CDR1 and CDR2 sequences are MNHNS and SASEGT. Between the trimmed V and J ends, which lost 6 bases and 2 bases, there was a span of 11 bases. CDR3 in DNA: TGTGCCAGCAGCGACGTGGTAACTGGAAACACCATATATTTT. Encoded protein: CASSDVVTGNTIYF.

DNA for the CDR3: TGTGCCAGCAGCTTGCACCGGGGTAGGAGGTCTACCGGGGAGCTGTTTTTT. Its translation is CASSLHRGRRSTGELFF. The J gene is TRBJ2-2, the V gene TRBV5-8; weak D call: TRBD2 (5 bases). CDR1 and CDR2 (germline): SGHTS, YDEGEE. The CDR3 consists of 17 residues. Trimming removed 1 base at V and 5 bases at J, with 18 bases between. Full variable domain (missing parts from reference TRBV5-8 and TRBJ2-2): EAGVTQSPTHLIKTRGQQATLRCSPISGHTSVYWYQQALGLGLQFLLWYDEGEERNRGNFPPRFSGRQFPNYSSELNVNALELEDSALYLCASSLHRGRRSTGELFFGEGSRLTVL.

This chain uses TRBV10-3 with TRBJ1-5; D is uncertain. This CDR3 has 13 residues. The germline V and J ends were trimmed by 0 bases and 9 bases, with 9 bases remaining between them. Germline CDR1 and CDR2: ENHRY and SYGVKD. CDR3 sequence reads: CAISESTSRPQHF. As DNA, the CDR3 is TGTGCCATCAGTGAGTCGACTTCTCGGCCCCAGCATTTT.

The chain recombines TRBV7-2 with TRBJ1-5; D ambiguous. This CDR3 has 13 amino acids. Trimming removed 6 bases at V and 5 bases at J, with 11 bases between. CDR1 SGHTA and CDR2 FQGNSA come from the germline V gene. The CDR3 coding sequence is TGTGCCAGCAGTGTAAGAGGGCATCAGCCCCAGCATTTT. Residues: CASSVRGHQPQHF.